What follows are 31 T cell receptor beta chains derived from one specimen sequenced in a study of cytomegalovirus exposure and HLA in healthy donors (dated by TCRdb to the late 2010s). The method behind the library was the immunoSEQ multiplex PCR assay. TCRdb's version of the immuneACCESS table is confined to in-frame rearrangements and falls short of the full clone set. An unresolved V gene accounts for under half of the shortfall where checked; the remainder is of unknown origin. The sample table lists about 180,000 clones, roughly 89% of them with a count of one. Of the sample, approximately 1.4% falls within the top ten clones. Material for sequencing was PBMCs. The receptors shown here come from a woman aged 25 to 39 in good health and CMV-seronegative.

The rearrangement joins TRBV11-2 to TRBJ2-7, with a possible D match to TRBD2 (6 bases). The CDR3 sequence is 15 residues long. Germline V gene lookup returns CDR1 SGHAT and CDR2 FQNNGV. V dropped 3 bases and J dropped 0 bases, with 12 bases sitting between them. The CDR3 is CASSFSGRSSYEQYF. CDR3 bases: TGTGCCAGCAGCTTCAGTGGGAGGAGCTCCTACGAGCAGTACTTC.

This rearrangement joins TRBV5-6 to TRBJ2-7; TRBD1 matches 9 bases. After removal of 1 base from V and 0 bases from J, the junction contained 8 bases not matched to a gene. In germline, CDR1 is SGHDT, CDR2 YYEEEE. CDR3 size: 17 residues. The CDR3 reads CASSLRRTGADSYEQYF. CDR3 nucleotide sequence: TGTGCCAGCAGCTTGCGGAGGACAGGGGCCGACTCCTACGAGCAGTACTTC.

This clone was picked up one time. The chain combines TRBV11-2 with TRBJ2-3; 7 bases align to TRBD2. Looked up from germline, CDR1 is SGHAT and CDR2 is FQNNGV. After removal of 3 bases from V and 2 bases from J, the junction contained 8 bases not matched to a gene. The CDR3 consists of 16 residues. The CDR3 here is CASSFRLAVITDTQYF. The CDR3 DNA reads as TGTGCCAGCAGCTTTCGGCTAGCGGTGATCACAGATACGCAGTATTTT.

The chain employs TRBV5-8 and TRBJ1-5; maybe TRBD1 (5 bases). Germline lookup yields CDR1 SGHTS and CDR2 YDEGEE. CDR3 size: 16 residues. V lost 0 bases and J lost 0, with 10 bases in between. The CDR3, as DNA: TGTGCCAGCAGCTTGGCTCTAGGGGTTAGCAATCAGCCCCAGCATTTT. This gives the protein CASSLALGVSNQPQHF.

This chain uses TRBV30 with TRBJ2-2; 7 nucleotides align to TRBD2. CDR1 and CDR2 from the germline V gene are GTSNPN and SVGIG (reference sequence). J lost 8 bases, V lost 2 bases, and 8 bases had no gene match. The CDR3 runs 14 residues. The CDR3 spells CAWSREGLAGELFF. The CDR3 nucleotides are TGTGCCTGGAGTAGGGAGGGCCTAGCTGGGGAGCTGTTTTTT.

V and J are TRBV4-1 and TRBJ2-2; 8 bases line up with TRBD2. This CDR3 is 18 amino acids long. Germline V lookup: CDR1 MGHRA, CDR2 YSYEKL. Losses at the gene ends were 0 bases for V and 0 bases for J; bases not matched to a gene: 6. The CDR3 DNA follows: TGCGCCAGCAGCCAAGAGGGGCTAGCGGGTCCGAACACCGGGGAGCTGTTTTTT. It specifies CASSQEGLAGPNTGELFF.

This chain connects TRBV6-5 to TRBJ2-1; 7 bases line up with TRBD2. V was pared by 8 bases and J by 5 bases, with 6 bases of the junction left unmatched. CDR3 size: 13 residues. Germline V gene data show CDR1 as MNHEY and CDR2 as SVGAGI. CDR3 protein: CASSWGGDNEQFF. The CDR3 DNA sequence: TGTGCCAGCTCGTGGGGGGGGGACAATGAGCAGTTCTTC.

The chain is built from TRBV27 and TRBJ1-6; 8 bases align to TRBD1. V lost 7 bases to trimming and J lost 10 bases; unmatched junction nucleotides: 12. The CDR3 runs 15 residues. Germline V gene lookup returns CDR1 MNHEY and CDR2 SMNVEV (reference sequence). The CDR3 region has the DNA TGTGCCAGCACCGGGACAGGCCTTTGGAGCTCACCCCTCCACTTT. This sequence encodes CASTGTGLWSSPLHF.

This clone was detected once. This rearrangement joins TRBV29-1 to TRBJ2-5; D may be TRBD2 (5 bases). Per the germline V gene, CDR1 is SQVTM and CDR2 is ANQGSEA. V was pared by 6 bases and J by 3 bases, with 20 bases between. The length of the CDR3 is 15 residues. The CDR3: CSVNSRVGLKETQYF. The CDR3 DNA reads as TGCAGCGTGAATTCTAGGGTAGGACTCAAAGAGACCCAGTACTTC.

The chain employs TRBV7-9 and TRBJ1-2; no clear D gene. The V end was cut by 5 bases, the J end by 1 base, with 11 bases between. The CDR3 runs to 14 residues. Germline CDR1 reads SEHNR; CDR2 reads FQNEAQ (reference sequence). This CDR3 reads CASSDNLFNYGYTF. The CDR3 DNA follows: TGTGCCAGCAGCGACAACCTCTTTAACTATGGCTACACCTTC.

The V gene is TRBV15, the J gene TRBJ1-4, with D possibly being TRBD1 (6 bases). The germline CDR1 and CDR2 sequences are LNHNV and YYDKDF (reference sequence). The germline V and J ends were trimmed by 0 bases and 9 bases, with 17 bases remaining between them. The CDR3 contains 16 residues. The CDR3 here is CATSRDWGRGEKKLFF. The CDR3 nucleotides read TGTGCCACCAGCAGAGATTGGGGCAGGGGTGAGAAAAAACTGTTTTTT.

Here the CDR3 DNA reads TGTGCCAGCAGCGTAGAGGGACAGGGCCCTGTCCGCTATAATTCACCCCTCCACTTT. Amino acid sequence: CASSVEGQGPVRYNSPLHF. The chain uses TRBV9 and TRBJ1-6; 9 nucleotides match TRBD1. The germline CDR1 and CDR2 sequences are SGDLS and YYNGEE. The CDR3 is 19 residues long. Trimming cost V 0 bases and J 3 bases; bases outside gene matches: 10.

This clone is a singleton in its sample. The CDR3 sequence: CASSLNRGPPETQYF. The CDR3 DNA reads as TGCGCCAGCAGCTTGAACAGGGGGCCACCAGAGACCCAGTACTTC. V is TRBV5-1 and J is TRBJ2-5, with 9 bases lining up with TRBD1. Germline-derived CDR1 and CDR2 are SGHRS and YFSETQ. The CDR3 totals 15 residues. Losses at the gene ends were 1 base for V and 4 bases for J; bases not matched to a gene: 5.

The J gene is TRBJ2-6, the V gene TRBV13; tentatively, D is TRBD1 (6 bases). Trimming stripped 4 bases from V and 0 bases from J, with 16 bases between. This CDR3 spans 18 amino acids. CDR1 and CDR2 from the germline V gene are PRHDT and FYEKMQ (reference sequence). The CDR3 region has the DNA TGTGCCAGCAGCTCATTGGACAGCATTAACTCTGGGGCCAACGTCCTGACTTTC. This gives the protein CASSSLDSINSGANVLTF.

This clone was picked up one time. V and J are TRBV2 and TRBJ2-7; 10 bases agree with TRBD1. CDR1 and CDR2 (germline): SNHLY, FYNNEI. The CDR3 is made up of 16 amino acids. The V gene end was trimmed by 2 bases and the J gene end by 3 bases; junction bases not matched to a gene: 7. The CDR3 bases are TGTGCCAGCAGTGAACCAAGGACAGGGGGTGGCTACGAGCAGTACTTC. Translation: CASSEPRTGGGYEQYF.

J is TRBJ2-2 and V is TRBV7-9; 12 bases line up with TRBD2. The CDR3 runs to 16 residues. Germline values: CDR1 SEHNR, CDR2 FQNEAQ (reference sequence). With V trimmed by 7 bases and J by 6 bases, 9 bases remained unmatched. CDR3 in DNA: TGTGCCAGCAACTATCTTCCTAGCGGGGGGGCCGGGGAGCTGTTTTTT. Its translation is CASNYLPSGGAGELFF.

The rearrangement links TRBV10-3 to TRBJ2-3; 11 nucleotides agree with TRBD2. CDR1 ENHRY and CDR2 SYGVKD come from the germline V gene. The V and J ends lost 2 bases and 2 bases, in that order; junction bases with no gene match: 3. The CDR3 has 16 residues. DNA for the CDR3: TGTGCCATCAGTGAGGGACTAGCGGGTGACACAGATACGCAGTATTTT. It yields the protein CAISEGLAGDTDTQYF.

The chain employs TRBV27 and TRBJ1-5; 10 bases fit TRBD1. This CDR3 has 11 residues. Germline CDR1 reads MNHEY; CDR2 reads SMNVEV (reference sequence). CDR3 amino acids: CAGQGFQPQHF. The CDR3 DNA is TGTGCGGGACAGGGGTTTCAGCCCCAGCATTTT.

This sequence joins TRBV5-1 and TRBJ2-7; D possibly corresponds to TRBD1 (6 bases). Trimming removed 0 bases from V and 3 bases from J, with 10 bases in between. CDR3 length: 14 amino acids. Germline CDR1 SGHRS, CDR2 YFSETQ. The CDR3 bases are TGCGCCAGCAGCTTGGAAGGGGGAGACTACGAGCAGTACTTC. Protein sequence: CASSLEGGDYEQYF. Looking up the rest from reference TRBV5-1 and TRBJ2-7 gives the full variable domain: KAGVTQTPRYLIKTRGQQVTLSCSPISGHRSVSWYQQTPGQGLQFLFEYFSETQRNKGNFPGRFSGRQFSNSRSEMNVSTLELGDSALYLCASSLEGGDYEQYFGPGTRLTVT.

The gene calls are TRBV6-5 and TRBJ1-1; 10 bases are shared with TRBD1. Per germline, CDR1 MNHEY and CDR2 SVGAGI. With 6 bases clipped from V and 4 bases from J, the junction kept 5 bases outside the gene matches. The CDR3 has 14 amino acids. CDR3: CASRNRDRGTEAFF. CDR3 sequence (DNA): TGTGCCAGCAGAAACCGGGACAGGGGCACTGAAGCTTTCTTT.

V usage is TRBV7-2 and J usage is TRBJ2-1, with D possibly being TRBD2 (5 bases). CDR1 is SGHTA, CDR2 FQGNSA, per germline. The CDR3 has 12 residues. Trimming stripped 7 bases from V and 14 bases from J, with 18 bases between. The CDR3 DNA follows: TGTGCCAGCACTCGGGGTGTTCACGTGGAGTTCTTC. Amino acids: CASTRGVHVEFF.

J is TRBJ2-7 and V is TRBV27, with TRBD2 identical over 12 bases. The CDR3 runs 19 residues. The ends lost 0 bases at V and 4 bases at J; junction bases unmatched: 13. Germline V gene data show CDR1 as MNHEY and CDR2 as SMNVEV (reference sequence). In DNA, the CDR3 is TGTGCCAGCAGTTTATCTGGGCGGCTAGCGGGGGGGCCCGGGTACGAGCAGTACTTC. The encoded protein is CASSLSGRLAGGPGYEQYF.

This clone was counted a single time. The chain couples TRBV5-1 to TRBJ2-1; 8 bases map to TRBD2. J gave up 0 bases and V 0 bases, and 8 bases lay outside the gene matches. This CDR3 comprises 18 residues. Germline-derived CDR1 and CDR2 are SGHRS and YFSETQ. The CDR3 loop is CASSLVLAGRSSYNEQFF. CDR3 DNA sequence: TGCGCCAGCAGCTTGGTCCTAGCGGGTAGGAGCTCCTACAATGAGCAGTTCTTC.

About this clone: A junction boundary mismatches the germline segment, possibly from a read error. This chain's CDR3 is CASSLGGPGNTIYF. As DNA, the CDR3 is TGTGCTAGCAGCTTAGGGGGGCCTGGAAACACCATATATTTT. The chain carries TRBV7-7 and TRBJ1-3; the D gene is possibly TRBD1 (6 bases). There are 14 residues in the CDR3. Germline V gene lookup returns CDR1 SSHAT and CDR2 FNYEAQ (reference sequence).

The chain links TRBV18 to TRBJ1-4; 10 bases are shared with TRBD1. Germline V lookup: CDR1 KGHSH, CDR2 LQKENI. V was pared by 3 bases and J by 8 bases, with 3 bases of the junction left unmatched. The CDR3 has 14 residues. DNA for the CDR3: TGTGCCAGCTCACCGGGACAGGGGAGGGAAAAACTGTTTTTT. Residues: CASSPGQGREKLFF.

V usage is TRBV19 and J usage is TRBJ2-1; no reliable D call. The V and J ends lost 5 bases and 0 bases respectively, with 14 bases between them. From germline, CDR1 is LNHDA and CDR2 SQIVND (reference sequence). The CDR3 has 16 residues. CDR3 sequence (DNA): TGTGCCAGTAGTGCGTTCGACACAAGCTCCTACAATGAGCAGTTCTTC. Its translation: CASSAFDTSSYNEQFF.

This clone was counted a few times. V is TRBV5-4 and J is TRBJ2-1; 14 positions agree with TRBD2. The CDR3 consists of 18 residues. The germline V gene has CDR1 SGHNT and CDR2 YYREEE (reference sequence). V shed 2 bases, J shed 7 bases, and the junction held 11 bases outside the gene matches. The CDR3 region is CASSFSASGLAGENEQFF. CDR3 sequence (DNA): TGTGCCAGCAGCTTTTCCGCTTCGGGACTAGCGGGGGAAAATGAGCAGTTCTTC.

This clone was counted a few times. The V and J genes are TRBV10-3 and TRBJ2-2; a weak D match, TRBD1 (6 bases). The CDR3 loop spans 14 amino acids. Germline-derived CDR1 and CDR2 are ENHRY and SYGVKD. V lost 4 bases to trimming and J lost 2 bases, with 8 bases between them. The chain's CDR3 is CAISGTVNTGELFF. The CDR3 bases are TGTGCCATCAGTGGGACAGTTAACACCGGGGAGCTGTTTTTT.

The genes are TRBV5-1 and TRBJ2-7, with D possibly TRBD1 on 5 matching bases. This CDR3 contains 15 residues. Trimming removed 5 bases from V and 0 bases from J, with 15 bases in between. CDR1 is SGHRS and CDR2 is YFSETQ in the germline V gene. The CDR3 DNA follows: TGCGCCAGCAGTTGGCTCGACAGTTTCTCCTACGAGCAGTACTTC. This sequence encodes CASSWLDSFSYEQYF. The full variable domain, with the rest looked up from reference TRBV5-1 and TRBJ2-7, is KAGVTQTPRYLIKTRGQQVTLSCSPISGHRSVSWYQQTPGQGLQFLFEYFSETQRNKGNFPGRFSGRQFSNSRSEMNVSTLELGDSALYLCASSWLDSFSYEQYFGPGTRLTVT.

CDR3 sequence: CASSSPGQGTDEQYF. The DNA of the CDR3 is TGTGCCAGCAGCTCCCCCGGACAGGGGACGGACGAGCAGTACTTC. The V gene is TRBV5-6, the J gene TRBJ2-7, with TRBD1 identical over 9 bases. The CDR3 consists of 15 residues. The germline gives CDR1 SGHDT, CDR2 YYEEEE. Trimming at V came to 3 bases and at J to 5 bases, leaving 9 bases not matched to a gene.

The chain links TRBV27 to TRBJ1-6; D unclear. Germline V gene lookup returns CDR1 MNHEY and CDR2 SMNVEV (reference sequence). Between the trimmed V and J ends, which lost 5 bases and 0 bases, there was a span of 5 bases. The CDR3 covers 14 residues. CDR3 amino acids: CASSPNSYNSPLHF. CDR3 in DNA: TGTGCCAGCAGTCCCAACTCCTATAATTCACCCCTCCACTTT.